A single sample gave rise to the 19 T cell receptor beta chains below, sequenced in a study of naive and memory T cell subsets. A UMI-containing oligonucleotide was joined by 3' ligation to the TCR cDNA template. Amplification of ligated cDNA took four PCR rounds with SP2 and nested alpha and beta constant primers. TCRdb reprocessed the 5' RACE reads with MiXCR, giving one entry per CDR3 protein. Of some 60,000 distinct CDR3 sequences listed, 6% to 8.5% are singletons. The receptor source for this set is a female donor in good health.

This clonotype showed up many times. The chain employs TRBV7-2 and TRBJ1-2, with TRBD1 matching 8 bases. Germline-derived CDR1 and CDR2 are SGHTA and FQGNSA. The CDR3 contains 15 residues. V gave up 1 base and J gave up 8 bases; unmatched junction bases: 9. CDR3 bases: TGTGCCAGCAGCTTAGTGGTCGGGACAGGAGTAGGCTACACCTTC. Amino acids: CASSLVVGTGVGYTF. Drawing the rest from reference TRBV7-2 and TRBJ1-2, the complete variable domain is GAGVSQSPSNKVTEKGKDVELRCDPISGHTALYWYRQSLGQGLEFLIYFQGNSAPDKSGLPSDRFSAERTGGSVSTLTIQRTQQEDSAVYLCASSLVVGTGVGYTFGSGTRLTVV.

Only a few counts were recorded for this clonotype. The chain uses TRBV20-1 and TRBJ1-2; D gene uncertain. The CDR3 totals 13 residues. Germline V gives CDR1 DFQATT, CDR2 SNEGSKA (reference sequence). Between the trimmed V and J ends, which lost 3 bases and 8 bases, there was a span of 16 bases. CDR3: CSASIVGVEGYTF. CDR3 nucleotides: TGCAGTGCTAGTATTGTGGGAGTGGAAGGCTACACCTTC.

The V and J genes are TRBV12-3 or TRBV12-4 and TRBJ2-7; a possible D gene is TRBD2 (6 bases). The CDR3 runs 14 residues. V lost 5 bases and J 1 base, leaving 12 bases between the germline ends. In nucleotides, the CDR3 is TGTGCCAGCAGTCCGCGGGGCGGGTCCTACGAGCAGTACTTC. Amino acids: CASSPRGGSYEQYF.

This clonotype was counted at least ten times. The rearrangement uses TRBV20-1 and TRBJ1-3, with D possibly matching TRBD1 (6 bases). The CDR3 totals 15 residues. Trimming took off 2 bases at V and 0 bases at J, with 11 bases between the two ends. From germline, CDR1 is DFQATT and CDR2 SNEGSKA (reference sequence). The CDR3 coding sequence is TGCAGTGCTAGACGCCGGACAGTCTCTGGAAACACCATATATTTT. Its protein product is CSARRRTVSGNTIYF.

This clonotype was seen many times. This chain connects TRBV20-1 to TRBJ1-6, with 11 bases that match TRBD1. The CDR3 sequence is 16 residues long. Germline values: CDR1 DFQATT, CDR2 SNEGSKA (reference sequence). V dropped 3 bases and J dropped 10; count of bases not matched to a gene: 11. CDR3 region: CSASGQGAIEASPLHF. The CDR3 DNA reads as TGCAGTGCTAGCGGACAGGGGGCGATCGAGGCGTCACCCCTCCACTTT.

There are a few counts of this clonotype. The V and J genes are TRBV18 and TRBJ1-1, with D possibly TRBD1 on 6 matching bases. Germline assignment: CDR1 KGHSH and CDR2 LQKENI. This CDR3 has 15 residues. The V end was cut by 0 bases, the J end by 5 bases, with 13 bases between. CDR3 DNA sequence: TGTGCCAGCTCACCACCGGGGGGGCTGGGAACTGAAGCTTTCTTT. Amino acids: CASSPPGGLGTEAFF.

This clonotype was detected a few times. The rearrangement uses TRBV5-5 and TRBJ1-2, with D unresolved. The CDR3 runs to 15 residues. The germline V and J ends were trimmed by 0 bases and 4 bases, with 13 bases remaining between them. The germline CDR1 and CDR2 sequences are SGHKS and YYEKEE (reference sequence). The CDR3 sequence: CASSLAGSDLYGYTF. The CDR3, as DNA: TGTGCCAGCAGCTTGGCGGGGTCCGATCTCTATGGCTACACCTTC.

The table lists this clonotype with many counts. The chain couples TRBV20-1 to TRBJ1-2; D remains ambiguous. This CDR3 has 15 amino acids. Germline loops: CDR1 DFQATT, CDR2 SNEGSKA (reference sequence). V was shortened by 3 bases and J by 8 bases, with 22 bases between the two germline ends. The CDR3 reads CSARTRQGTQRGYTF. DNA of the CDR3: TGCAGTGCTAGGACTCGACAAGGAACTCAACGGGGCTACACCTTC.

The sample holds a few counts of this clonotype. The chain couples TRBV6-5 to TRBJ1-5; D is undetermined. The CDR3 covers 14 residues. The V end lost 0 bases, the J end lost 6 bases, and 9 bases lay between the germline ends. Germline loops: CDR1 MNHEY, CDR2 SVGAGI. CDR3 loop: CASSYSIFGQPQHF. The DNA for the CDR3 is TGTGCCAGCAGTTACTCGATATTTGGTCAGCCCCAGCATTTT.

The rearrangement links TRBV28 to TRBJ2-7; a weak D match, TRBD2 (6 bases). V lost 2 bases and J 0 bases, leaving 8 bases between the germline ends. The CDR3 length is 14 residues. Germline values: CDR1 MDHEN, CDR2 SYDVKM. The CDR3 DNA reads as TGTGCCAGCAGTTTAAGCGGGCCCTCCTACGAGCAGTACTTC. Its translation: CASSLSGPSYEQYF. The full variable domain, completed using reference TRBV28 and TRBJ2-7, is DVKVTQSSRYLVKRTGEKVFLECVQDMDHENMFWYRQDPGLGLRLIYFSYDVKMKEKGDIPEGYSVSREKKERFSLILESASTNQTSMYLCASSLSGPSYEQYFGPGTRLTVT.

This clonotype was seen many times. The V gene is TRBV6-6, the J gene TRBJ1-1, with 12 bases identical to TRBD1. The germline gives CDR1 MNHNY, CDR2 SVGAGI (reference sequence). This CDR3 contains 16 residues. V was clipped by 4 bases and J by 3 bases; unmatched bases: 6. The CDR3 DNA is TGTGCCAGCAGTTTCGGGACAGGGGGCGATTACACTGAAGCTTTCTTT. It encodes CASSFGTGGDYTEAFF.

This clonotype was detected many times. The chain joins TRBV20-1 to TRBJ1-3, with TRBD1 matching over 8 bases. The CDR3 consists of 14 residues. CDR1 is DFQATT, CDR2 SNEGSKA, per germline (reference sequence). V gave up 5 bases and J gave up 2 bases; unmatched junction bases: 5. This chain's CDR3 is CSAQTGEAGNTIYF. The DNA of the CDR3 is TGCAGTGCTCAGACAGGGGAGGCTGGAAACACCATATATTTT.

This clonotype was seen more than once but under ten times. This rearrangement joins TRBV7-3 to TRBJ2-5; no definite D call. The CDR3 consists of 13 residues. Germline V gene lookup returns CDR1 SGHTA and CDR2 FQGTGA. Trimming took off 5 bases at V and 4 bases at J, with 11 bases between the two ends. CDR3 region: CASSRSRTETQYF. In DNA form, the CDR3 reads TGTGCCAGCAGCCGCTCGCGGACAGAGACCCAGTACTTC. Complete variable domain (other parts from reference TRBV7-3 and TRBJ2-5): GAGVSQTPSNKVTEKGKYVELRCDPISGHTALYWYRQSLGQGPEFLIYFQGTGAADDSGLPNDRFFAVRPEGSVSTLKIQRTERGDSAVYLCASSRSRTETQYFGPGTRLLVL.

This clonotype came up a few times. This chain connects TRBV4-1 to TRBJ2-2; unclear D gene. The CDR3 covers 14 residues. CDR1 is MGHRA, CDR2 YSYEKL, per germline. Trimming stripped 3 bases from V and 5 bases from J, with 10 bases between. CDR3 DNA: TGCGCCAGCAGCCACCCCCCCCGGACCGGGGAGCTGTTTTTT. Its translation: CASSHPPRTGELFF.

The rearrangement uses TRBV9 and TRBJ2-5; D gene uncertain. The germline V gene encodes CDR1 SGDLS and CDR2 YYNGEE. The CDR3 sequence is 13 residues long. Trimming removed 1 base at V and 5 bases at J, with 9 bases between. The CDR3 spells CASSVLGKETQYF. CDR3 DNA sequence: TGTGCCAGCAGCGTACTAGGGAAGGAGACCCAGTACTTC.

The rearrangement joins TRBV5-1 to TRBJ2-7, with no clear D. Germline V gene lookup returns CDR1 SGHRS and CDR2 YFSETQ. There are 13 residues in the CDR3. The V end was cut by 4 bases, the J end by 3 bases, with 11 bases between. This chain's CDR3 is CASSPSPRYEQYF. The CDR3, as DNA: TGCGCCAGCAGCCCGTCCCCCCGCTACGAGCAGTACTTC.

This clonotype has only a few counts. This chain connects TRBV18 to TRBJ2-3; 8 bases are a match to TRBD1. CDR1 is KGHSH, CDR2 LQKENI, per germline. The CDR3 totals 16 residues. V trimming: 3 bases; J trimming: 1 base; junction bases outside the gene matches: 6. CDR3: CASSPVGGQGTDTQYF. CDR3 DNA: TGTGCCAGCTCACCGGTGGGGGGACAGGGCACAGATACGCAGTATTTT.

In this sample, this clonotype turned up many times. V and J are TRBV28 and TRBJ2-1; possible D gene TRBD2, 6 bases. V gave up 9 bases and J gave up 0 bases, with 15 bases separating them. Per germline, CDR1 MDHEN and CDR2 SYDVKM. CDR3 length equals 15 residues. In nucleotides, the CDR3 is TGTGCCAGTAATCCGGGACTGAACTCCTACAATGAGCAGTTCTTC. This codes for CASNPGLNSYNEQFF. Full variable domain (missing parts from reference TRBV28 and TRBJ2-1): DVKVTQSSRYLVKRTGEKVFLECVQDMDHENMFWYRQDPGLGLRLIYFSYDVKMKEKGDIPEGYSVSREKKERFSLILESASTNQTSMYLCASNPGLNSYNEQFFGPGTRLTVL.

In its sample, this clonotype was seen many times. This chain links TRBV11-2 with TRBJ1-2, with 10 bases that match TRBD1. Germline CDR1 SGHAT, CDR2 FQNNGV. The CDR3 totals 15 residues. Trimming at V came to 5 bases and at J to 2 bases, leaving 5 bases not matched to a gene. The CDR3 loop reads CASSRTDRGNYGYTF. The DNA for the CDR3 is TGTGCCAGCAGCCGGACGGACAGGGGGAACTATGGCTACACCTTC.